The present TCR beta chain was sequenced within a study of T cells expressing NK-cell markers. Comment on this clonotype: Antigen: not known.

Study-level points and caveats: The share of CD8+ T cells held by dominant NKG2C+ clonotypes was about 1.0-7.5% in roughly 6 donors.

One entry per CDR3 protein, without DNA, is what TCRdb gives after re-calling the 5' RACE reads. Its table lists about 460,000 distinct CDR3 sequences. Germline V gene sequence: CDR1 LGHDT, CDR2 YNNKEL (reference sequence). The CDR3 is 15 amino acids. V usage is TRBV3-1 and J usage is TRBJ2-1; as DNA is missing, the TRBD2 call by TCRdb cannot be tested. The receptor comes from a woman between 45 and 60 years old in good health. Sample: blood T cells: a sorted CD56 or NKG2C T cell subset, CD4+ or CD8+ T cells, or bulk PBMC T cells (not recorded which). Here the CDR3 reads CASNRGTSGNNEQFF.